A single sample gave rise to the 23 T cell receptor beta chains below, sequenced in a study of shared clonotypes between healthy human individuals (dated by TCRdb to 2019 to 2021). Library prep was done by the immunoSEQ multiplex PCR assay. The clones in this table, taken by TCRdb from immuneACCESS, are in-frame only. Not every clone is retained; where verified, under half of the shortfall comes from an unresolved V gene, and the cause of the rest is unknown. The sample data list some 490,000 clones, and 65% to 85% of these were observed just once. The ten top clones hold roughly 13% of the sample. The sequencing input was PBMCs. Receptor source: a woman between 35 and 50 years old in good health. Some clones in this sample may be carry-over from other donors' samples.

With respect to this clone: It differs at one base from a far larger clone, so likely a read error. V is TRBV18 and J is TRBJ1-2, with 7 bases aligning to TRBD1. The CDR3 extends over 13 amino acids. Germline V lookup: CDR1 KGHSH, CDR2 LQKENI. V gave up 3 bases and J gave up 6 bases; unmatched junction bases: 4. The CDR3 coding sequence is TGTGCCAGCTCACCGGGACAGAGCCATGGCTACACCTTC. The encoded protein is CASSPGQSHGYTF.

As for this clone: This sequence is one base from a far larger clone and is likely a read error. The V and J genes are TRBV4-2 and TRBJ1-2; the D gene is possibly TRBD1 (6 bases). Germline V gene lookup returns CDR1 LGHNA and CDR2 YNFKEQ. The CDR3 runs 18 residues. Trimming took 1 base from V and 6 from J, leaving 24 bases between them. CDR3 residues: CASSQVVGLRGQGNGYTF. CDR3 nucleotides: TGTGCCAGCAGCCAAGTTGTAGGCTTGCGGGGGCAGGGGAATGGCTACACCTTC.

The genes are TRBV28 and TRBJ1-4; TRBD1 agrees at 7 bases. With V trimmed by 3 bases and J by 4 bases, 5 bases remained unmatched. The germline V gene encodes CDR1 MDHEN and CDR2 SYDVKM. The CDR3 extends over 15 amino acids. The DNA of the CDR3 is TGTGCCAGCAGTTTCCCCGGGACAGATAATGAAAAACTGTTTTTT. It translates to CASSFPGTDNEKLFF.

Only a few counts were recorded for this clone. The V and J genes are TRBV2 and TRBJ1-5; 8 bases map to TRBD1. Trimming at V came to 5 bases and at J to 4 bases, leaving 7 bases not matched to a gene. Germline V gives CDR1 SNHLY, CDR2 FYNNEI. CDR3 length: 15 residues. This chain's CDR3 is CASSSGQGGNQPQHF. CDR3 sequence (DNA): TGTGCCAGCAGTTCCGGACAGGGAGGGAATCAGCCCCAGCATTTT.

The gene calls are TRBV29-1 and TRBJ2-5, with TRBD1 matching over 7 bases. The CDR3 is 14 amino acids. The germline V gene encodes CDR1 SQVTM and CDR2 ANQGSEA. With 6 bases clipped from V and 5 bases from J, the junction kept 12 bases outside the gene matches. The CDR3 sequence: CSVLGDSGVETQYF. The CDR3 nucleotides are TGCAGCGTACTTGGGGACAGCGGTGTGGAGACCCAGTACTTC.

The chain couples TRBV29-1 to TRBJ2-5; 10 bases line up with TRBD2. The J call could be wrong; TRBJ2-7 is a better fit for the DNA end. Germline V gene sequence: CDR1 SQVTM, CDR2 ANQGSEA. This CDR3 comprises 14 residues. The CDR3 bases are TGCAGCGTCGCCCGTAGCGGGAGGATCGACGAGCAGTACTTC. This sequence encodes CSVARSGRIDEQYF.

The V call is TRBV7-3, the J call TRBJ2-3; D might be TRBD1 (6 bases). The CDR3 consists of 15 residues. Trimming pared 7 bases from V and 2 bases from J, leaving 16 bases between. CDR1 and CDR2 from the germline V gene are SGHTA and FQGTGA. CDR3 sequence reads: CASNTQGRYTDTQYF. CDR3 DNA: TGTGCCAGCAATACCCAGGGGAGATACACAGATACGCAGTATTTT.

V usage is TRBV4-2 and J usage is TRBJ2-1; 11 nucleotides align to TRBD2. Germline loops: CDR1 LGHNA, CDR2 YNFKEQ. CDR3 length equals 18 residues. After removal of 4 bases from V and 4 bases from J, the junction contained 12 bases not matched to a gene. In DNA, the CDR3 is TGTGCCAGCAGCCTAGAGGAGGGTTTAGCGGGAGGGTACAATGAGCAGTTCTTC. It codes for CASSLEEGLAGGYNEQFF.

The chain couples TRBV5-1 to TRBJ1-2; D is unresolved. Trimming cost V 0 bases and J 1 base, with 7 bases left between them. This CDR3 is 14 amino acids long. Looked up from germline, CDR1 is SGHRS and CDR2 is YFSETQ. In nucleotides, the CDR3 is TGCGCCAGCAGCTTGGATTGGGGTAACTATGGCTACACCTTC. Amino acid sequence: CASSLDWGNYGYTF.

This clone has only one observation. At one of its ends the junction is not consistent with the germline gene, which may arise from a read error. The same CDR3 also results from other DNA sequences found in this sample. The gene calls are TRBV5-6 and TRBJ1-1; D call uncertain. This CDR3 has 15 amino acids. CDR1 is SGHDT, CDR2 YYEEEE, per germline. CDR3 DNA sequence: TGTACCAGCAGCTATGGGCCAGGCCGTGACACTGAAGCTTTCTTT. Translating it yields CTSSYGPGRDTEAFF.

The chain employs TRBV29-1 and TRBJ1-2, with D possibly TRBD1 on 5 matching bases. The V and J ends lost 7 bases and 4 bases respectively, with 19 bases between them. The V gene's germline CDR1 is SQVTM and CDR2 ANQGSEA. The CDR3 contains 14 residues. CDR3 sequence (DNA): TGCAGCGCTGGATCCCTCGACAGACCCTATGGCTACACCTTC. Protein: CSAGSLDRPYGYTF.

The chain carries TRBV28 and TRBJ2-7, with TRBD2 identical over 7 bases. From germline, CDR1 is MDHEN and CDR2 SYDVKM. Unmatched junction bases numbered 1, after V lost 6 bases and J lost 2 bases. The CDR3 consists of 12 residues. CDR3 region: CASRGGTYEQYF. CDR3 DNA sequence: TGTGCCAGCAGGGGAGGGACCTACGAGCAGTACTTC.

This chain connects TRBV11-3 to TRBJ1-1; 12 bases are a match to TRBD1. The CDR3 length is 16 residues. Germline lookup yields CDR1 SGHNT and CDR2 YENEEA. J was trimmed by 1 base and V by 3 bases; bases with no gene match: 3. Here the CDR3 reads CASSLGTGGSNTEAFF. The CDR3 DNA follows: TGTGCCAGCAGCTTGGGGACAGGGGGCTCGAACACTGAAGCTTTCTTT.

This clone showed up just once. The V call is TRBV5-1, the J call TRBJ2-2; unclear D gene. V lost 0 bases and J lost 3, with 12 bases in between. CDR3 size: 16 residues. Germline V gene lookup returns CDR1 SGHRS and CDR2 YFSETQ. The CDR3 loop is CASSLGVPGYTGELFF. CDR3 DNA: TGCGCCAGCAGCTTGGGAGTCCCCGGGTACACCGGGGAGCTGTTTTTT.

DNA of the CDR3: TGCAGTGCAGCGCCCAGGGGTAGCCAGTACTTC. Protein sequence: CSAAPRGSQYF. V and J are TRBV20-1 and TRBJ2-5, with D possibly being TRBD1 (6 bases). The CDR3 consists of 11 residues. Germline V gene lookup returns CDR1 DFQATT and CDR2 SNEGSKA (reference sequence). Trimming removed 6 bases from V and 10 bases from J, with 15 bases in between.

This rearrangement joins TRBV30 to TRBJ1-4; possibly TRBD1 for D (5 bases). Germline V gene sequence: CDR1 GTSNPN, CDR2 SVGIG (reference sequence). Trimming removed 3 bases at V and 4 bases at J, with 12 bases between. The CDR3 consists of 14 residues. The CDR3 DNA reads TGTGCCTGGAGGACGACGGGGGTTAATGAAAAACTGTTTTTT. Its translation: CAWRTTGVNEKLFF.

The CDR3 here is CASSLESGLITDTQYF. The CDR3 nucleotides are TGTGCCAGCAGCTTAGAATCGGGACTCATCACAGATACGCAGTATTTT. V and J are TRBV7-6 and TRBJ2-3; D perhaps matches TRBD2 (6 bases). Germline V gene sequence: CDR1 SGHVS, CDR2 FNYEAQ. This CDR3 is built from 16 residues. Trimming took 1 base from V and 2 from J, leaving 13 bases between them.

The chain has TRBV11-2 and TRBJ1-4; D is uncertain. The CDR3 covers 15 residues. V was shortened by 1 base and J by 4 bases, with 10 bases between the two germline ends. Germline CDR1 reads SGHAT; CDR2 reads FQNNGV. In DNA form, the CDR3 reads TGTGCCAGCAGCTTAGGGTTGGGTAATAATGAAAAACTGTTTTTT. It specifies CASSLGLGNNEKLFF.

This rearrangement joins TRBV10-2 to TRBJ2-7; TRBD2 matches 8 bases. The CDR3 has 15 residues. Germline CDR1 is WSHSY and CDR2 is SAAADI. J lost 7 bases, V lost 2 bases, and 10 bases had no gene match. The CDR3 sequence is CASSETSGRLGEQYF. The CDR3 DNA reads TGCGCCAGCAGTGAGACTAGCGGACGCCTAGGGGAGCAGTACTTC.

This clone was found once. At the DNA level, this CDR3 is encoded by other sequences in the same sample as well. This chain links TRBV28 with TRBJ1-1; TRBD1 matches 9 bases. CDR1 is MDHEN, CDR2 SYDVKM, per germline. The CDR3 runs 14 residues. After removal of 3 bases from V and 1 base from J, the junction contained 0 bases not matched to a gene. The CDR3 region has the DNA TGTGCCAGCAGTTTGGGACAGGGGAACACTGAAGCTTTCTTT. It is translated as CASSLGQGNTEAFF.

This clone has only one observation. Since a far larger clone is one base different, this is likely a read error. The final CDR3 position lacks the conserved phenylalanine or tryptophan, pointing to a likely read error. The same CDR3 is also encoded by other DNA sequences in this sample. The chain joins TRBV4-1 to TRBJ2-7; D is unclear. Trimming removed 3 bases at V and 3 bases at J, with 9 bases between. Germline V gene data show CDR1 as MGHRA and CDR2 as YSYEKL. The CDR3 covers 13 residues. CDR3 region: CASSQLDNYEQYL. Here the CDR3 DNA reads TGCGCCAGCAGCCAGCTTGACAACTACGAGCAGTACTTA.

This clone was seen a few times. At the DNA level, this CDR3 is encoded by other sequences in the same sample as well. The rearrangement uses TRBV19 and TRBJ2-2; D may be TRBD2 (6 bases). This CDR3 comprises 13 residues. Trimming left V 2 bases short and J 7 bases short, with 8 bases between. Germline V gives CDR1 LNHDA, CDR2 SQIVND (reference sequence). CDR3 residues: CASSILGGGELFF. The CDR3 DNA reads TGTGCCAGTAGTATATTGGGAGGCGGGGAGCTGTTTTTT.

Comments on this clone: With only one base between it and a far larger clone, this is likely a read error. The sample holds other DNA sequences that translate to the same CDR3. The V and J genes are TRBV30 and TRBJ1-1; D possibly corresponds to TRBD1 (5 bases). V lost 3 bases and J 6 bases, leaving 11 bases between the germline ends. This CDR3 is 12 amino acids long. CDR1 and CDR2 (germline): GTSNPN, SVGIG (reference sequence). This CDR3 reads CAWRGAAAEAFF. The CDR3, as DNA: TGTGCCTGGAGAGGGGCGGCAGCTGAAGCTTTCTTT.